The sequence of this TCR beta chain was determined in a study of blood T cells in healthy people across ages. Notes on the study in general: It was the long-lived donors that had more naive CD4+ cells and higher diversity than aged donors.

V was pared by 3 bases and J by 3 bases, with 13 bases between. Germline CDR1 and CDR2: DFQATT and SNEGSKA (reference sequence). The CDR3 totals 14 residues. This clonotype has a count of ten or more. Its antigen is undetermined. It was with a sample-barcoded 5' primer and a J-beta primer mix that a second PCR of about 7 to 12 cycles was run. TCRdb ran MiXCR on the 5' RACE reads and lists one entry per CDR3 protein. This table has about 1.6 million distinct CDR3 sequences, approximately 32% appearing once. This clonotype was obtained from a woman in her twenties or thirties in good health. Specimen: blood. The genes are TRBV20-1 and TRBJ2-3; D perhaps matches TRBD1 (5 bases). CDR3 loop: CSARGPDGTDTQYF. DNA of the CDR3: TGCAGTGCTAGGGGGCCCGATGGTACAGATACGCAGTATTTT.